Following are 2 T cell receptor beta chains from one sample sequenced in a study of T cell responses to AZD1222 COVID-19 vaccine. The data were produced by immunoSEQ multiplex PCR, yet TCRdb's version contains in-frame clones alone and is incomplete. The sample includes about 92,000 clones, around nine tenths seen only once; the top ten take around 3%. Sample: peripheral blood, taken on day 0 of AZD1222 vaccination. The receptors were gathered from an adult in good health.

The genes are TRBV2 and TRBJ1-5; TRBD1 matches 7 bases. Germline assignment: CDR1 SNHLY and CDR2 FYNNEI. Trimming at V came to 6 bases and at J to 7 bases, leaving 9 bases not matched to a gene. The CDR3 has 14 amino acids. Here the CDR3 DNA reads TGTGCCAGCAGAGCTGACGACAGGGAACAGCCCCAGCATTTT. This sequence encodes CASRADDREQPQHF.

This clone occurred once. The chain combines TRBV6-2 or TRBV6-3 with TRBJ2-1; D uncertain. Trimming cost V 6 bases and J 4 bases, with 7 bases left between them. CDR3 length: 12 residues. The germline V gene encodes CDR1 MNHEY and CDR2 SVGEGT. The CDR3 DNA is TGTGCCAGCAGCCTTACATACAATGAGCAGTTCTTC. Its translation: CASSLTYNEQFF.